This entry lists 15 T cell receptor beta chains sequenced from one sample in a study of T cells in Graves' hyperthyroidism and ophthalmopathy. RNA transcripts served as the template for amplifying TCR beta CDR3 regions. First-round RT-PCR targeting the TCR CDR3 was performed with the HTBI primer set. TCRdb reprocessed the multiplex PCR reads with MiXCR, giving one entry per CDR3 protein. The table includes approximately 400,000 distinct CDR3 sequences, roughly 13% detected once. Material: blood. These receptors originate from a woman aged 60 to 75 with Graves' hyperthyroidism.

CDR3 in amino acids: CASSLIGVMNTEAFF. The CDR3 DNA reads as TGTGCCAGCAGCTTAATCGGAGTCATGAACACTGAAGCTTTCTTT. This chain links TRBV7-2 with TRBJ1-1, with D unclear. The V gene lost 2 bases and the J gene lost 0 bases, with 10 bases spanning the gap. The CDR3 length is 15 residues. The V gene's germline CDR1 is SGHTA and CDR2 FQGNSA.

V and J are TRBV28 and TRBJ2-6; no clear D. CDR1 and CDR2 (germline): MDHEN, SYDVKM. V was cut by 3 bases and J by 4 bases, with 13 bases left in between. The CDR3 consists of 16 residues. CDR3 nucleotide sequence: TGTGCCAGCAGTTTTATAAGCCCTCGGGGGGCCAACGTCCTGACTTTC. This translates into CASSFISPRGANVLTF.

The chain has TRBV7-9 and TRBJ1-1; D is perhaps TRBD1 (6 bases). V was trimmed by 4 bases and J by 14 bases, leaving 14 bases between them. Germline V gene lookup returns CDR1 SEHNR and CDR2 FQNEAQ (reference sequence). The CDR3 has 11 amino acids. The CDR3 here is CASSSPGVEFF. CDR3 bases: TGTGCCAGCAGCTCCCCAGGGGTGGAGTTCTTT.

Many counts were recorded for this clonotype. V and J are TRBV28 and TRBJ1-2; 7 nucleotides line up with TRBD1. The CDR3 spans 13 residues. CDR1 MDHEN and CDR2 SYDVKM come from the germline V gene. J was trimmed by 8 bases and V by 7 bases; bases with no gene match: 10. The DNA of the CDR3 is TGTGCCAGCACCTCTGACAGGGCTGGCGGCTACACCTTC. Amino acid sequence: CASTSDRAGGYTF.

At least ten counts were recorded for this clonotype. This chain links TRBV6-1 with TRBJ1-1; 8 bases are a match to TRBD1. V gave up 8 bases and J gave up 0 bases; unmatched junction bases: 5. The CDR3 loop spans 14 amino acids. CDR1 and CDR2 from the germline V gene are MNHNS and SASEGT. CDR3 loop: CASPDRGLNTEAFF. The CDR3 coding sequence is TGTGCCAGCCCTGACAGGGGCCTGAACACTGAAGCTTTCTTT.

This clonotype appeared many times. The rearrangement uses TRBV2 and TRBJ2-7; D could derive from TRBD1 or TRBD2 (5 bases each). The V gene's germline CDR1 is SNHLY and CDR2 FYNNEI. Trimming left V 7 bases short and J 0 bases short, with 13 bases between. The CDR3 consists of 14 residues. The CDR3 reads CASMGTFSSYEQYF. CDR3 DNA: TGTGCCAGCATGGGGACGTTTAGCTCCTACGAGCAGTACTTC.

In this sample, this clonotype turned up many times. The CDR3 loop is CASSFYGGTEAFF. The CDR3 DNA reads TGTGCCAGCAGTTTTTACGGGGGCACTGAAGCTTTCTTT. This chain connects TRBV12-3 or TRBV12-4 to TRBJ1-1; TRBD1 might be the D (5 bases). The germline V and J ends were trimmed by 3 bases and 4 bases, with 9 bases remaining between them. The CDR3 sequence is 13 residues long.

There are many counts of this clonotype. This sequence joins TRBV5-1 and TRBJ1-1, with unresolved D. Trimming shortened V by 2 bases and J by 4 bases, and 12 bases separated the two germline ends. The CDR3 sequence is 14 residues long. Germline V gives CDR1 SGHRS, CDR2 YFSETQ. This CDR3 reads CASSFGPSGTEAFF. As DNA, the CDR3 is TGCGCCAGCAGCTTCGGGCCGTCGGGCACTGAAGCTTTCTTT.

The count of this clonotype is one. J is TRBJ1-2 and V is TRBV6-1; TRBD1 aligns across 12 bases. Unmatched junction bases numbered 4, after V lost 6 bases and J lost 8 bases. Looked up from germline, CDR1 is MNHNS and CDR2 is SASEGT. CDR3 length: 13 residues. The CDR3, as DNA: TGTGCCAGCAGAGGGACAGGGGGCTCCGGCTACACCTTC. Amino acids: CASRGTGGSGYTF.

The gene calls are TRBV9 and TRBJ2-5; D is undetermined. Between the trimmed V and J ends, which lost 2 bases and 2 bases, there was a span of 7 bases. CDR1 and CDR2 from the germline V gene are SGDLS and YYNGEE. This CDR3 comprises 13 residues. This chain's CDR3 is CASSVSQQETQYF. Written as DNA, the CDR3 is TGTGCCAGCAGCGTTTCACAGCAAGAGACCCAGTACTTC.

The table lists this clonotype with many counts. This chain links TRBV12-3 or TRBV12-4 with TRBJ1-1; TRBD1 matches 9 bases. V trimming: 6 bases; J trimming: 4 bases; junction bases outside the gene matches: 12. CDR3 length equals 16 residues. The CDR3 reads CASSPVSGQGTTEAFF. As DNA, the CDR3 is TGTGCCAGCAGCCCAGTTTCTGGACAGGGGACCACTGAAGCTTTCTTT.

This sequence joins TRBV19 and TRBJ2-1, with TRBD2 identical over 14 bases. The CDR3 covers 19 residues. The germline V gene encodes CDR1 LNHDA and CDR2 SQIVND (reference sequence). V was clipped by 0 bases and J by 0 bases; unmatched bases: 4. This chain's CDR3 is CASSIDPGTSGSSYNEQFF. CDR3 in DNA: TGTGCCAGTAGTATAGATCCTGGGACTAGCGGGAGCTCCTACAATGAGCAGTTCTTC.

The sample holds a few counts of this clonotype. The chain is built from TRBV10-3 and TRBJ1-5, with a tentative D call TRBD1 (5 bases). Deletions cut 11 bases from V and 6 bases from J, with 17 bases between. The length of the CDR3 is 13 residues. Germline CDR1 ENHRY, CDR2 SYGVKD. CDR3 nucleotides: TGTGCCTTCTCCCGGGGGGAAGGTCAGCCCCAGCATTTT. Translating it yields CAFSRGEGQPQHF.

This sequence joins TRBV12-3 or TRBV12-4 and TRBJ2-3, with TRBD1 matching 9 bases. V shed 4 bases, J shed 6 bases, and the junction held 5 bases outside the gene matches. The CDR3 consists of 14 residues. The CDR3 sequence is CASSSGTGSDTQYF. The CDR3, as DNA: TGTGCCAGCAGTTCCGGGACAGGGTCGGATACGCAGTATTTT.

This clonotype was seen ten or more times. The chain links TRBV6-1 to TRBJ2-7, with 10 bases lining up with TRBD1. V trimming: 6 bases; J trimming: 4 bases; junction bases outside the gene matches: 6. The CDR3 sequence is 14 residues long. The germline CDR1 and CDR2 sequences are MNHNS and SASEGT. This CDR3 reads CASSEGQGFYEQYF. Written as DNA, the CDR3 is TGTGCCAGCAGCGAGGGACAGGGGTTTTACGAGCAGTACTTC.